This T cell receptor beta chain is from a study of T cell responses to AZD1222 COVID-19 vaccine. V shed 4 bases and J shed 8 bases, with 14 bases lying between them. The CDR3 loop spans 14 amino acids. The germline V gene has CDR1 LNHDA and CDR2 SQIVND (reference sequence). Using immunoSEQ multiplex PCR, the repertoire was profiled, and TCRdb retains in-frame clones only, with some absent. Among 50,000 to 65,000 clones, roughly 90% were seen once, and the ten largest hold 2% to 3%. The study's findings and limits: Clonal diversity may have been underestimated in mostly white British donors. Only a handful of AZD1222 recipients, roughly 6 in all, had baseline seropositivity.

Points on this clone: Its antigen is as yet unknown.

The clonotype comes from an adult who received the AZD1222 COVID-19 vaccine. V usage is TRBV19 and J usage is TRBJ1-4, with D perhaps matching TRBD1 (5 bases). The material was peripheral blood, obtained 28 days after the second AZD1222 dose. The DNA of the CDR3 is TGTGCCAGTAGTAGATCGGGACTCGGGGAAAAACTGTTTTTT. It codes for CASSRSGLGEKLFF.